This T cell receptor beta chain comes out of a study of synovial regulatory T cells in juvenile arthritis. Concerning this clone itself: Antigen: not known.

Germline V gives CDR1 SGHDT, CDR2 YYEEEE. This CDR3 has 13 residues. Only the protein sequence is given. Overall study results and limits: CDR3 overlap with synovial Tregs was higher for iaTregs than other blood Tregs. Compared with other blood Treg cells, inflammation-associated Treg cells had reduced TCR diversity.

Using immunoSEQ multiplex PCR, the repertoire was profiled, and TCRdb retains in-frame clones only, with some absent. Here the sample table reports 9,000 to 10,000 clones. Median age about 11 years (roughly 2.3-25); median disease duration about 7 years (0.2-19.1). Sequenced input: Treg cells from blood. Subset of the sample: remaining (HLA-DR-negative) circulating blood Treg cells. V usage is TRBV5-6 and J usage is TRBJ1-6. The TCR comes from a donor younger than 30 with juvenile idiopathic arthritis. CDR3: CASSSRTNSPLHF.